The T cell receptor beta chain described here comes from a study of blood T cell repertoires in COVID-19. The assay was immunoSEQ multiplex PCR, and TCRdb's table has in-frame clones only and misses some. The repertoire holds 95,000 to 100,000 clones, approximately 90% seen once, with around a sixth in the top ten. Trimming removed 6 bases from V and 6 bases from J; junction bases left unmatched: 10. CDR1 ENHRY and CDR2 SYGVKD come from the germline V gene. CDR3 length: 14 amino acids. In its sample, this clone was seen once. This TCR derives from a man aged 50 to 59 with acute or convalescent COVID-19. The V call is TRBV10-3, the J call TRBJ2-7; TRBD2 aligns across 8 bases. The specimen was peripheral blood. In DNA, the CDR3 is TGTGCCATCAGCGCGACTAGCGAGGAAGGCGAGCAGTACTTC. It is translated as CAISATSEEGEQYF.